These 6 T cell receptor beta chains were sequenced from one sample in a study of post-analysis software for immune sequencing data. Study observations and caveats: Five or six TRBV segments, TRBV5-6, TRBV5-1 and TRBV20-1 among them, were found more frequent in patients than controls.

No antigens are known for them. Unique-molecular-identifier-tagged TCR beta cDNA libraries were used. TCRdb processed the PCR reads anew with MiXCR; each CDR3 protein has one entry. This sample has almost 700,000 distinct CDR3 sequences, with 59% found just once. The specimen was blood. All receptors derive from a girl aged 2 to 9 with multiple sclerosis.

This clonotype was seen a handful of times. The gene calls are TRBV10-3 and TRBJ2-1; D call uncertain. Germline loops: CDR1 ENHRY, CDR2 SYGVKD. Trimming took off 3 bases at V and 8 bases at J, with 17 bases between the two ends. This CDR3 is 15 amino acids long. In DNA, the CDR3 is TGTGCCATCAGTGATTCCGGTGAGAGGTTTGATGAGCAGTTCTTC. Translation gives CAISDSGERFDEQFF.

The chain employs TRBV5-1 and TRBJ2-1, with TRBD2 matching over 9 bases. CDR1 and CDR2 from the germline V gene are SGHRS and YFSETQ. The ends lost 0 bases at V and 0 bases at J; junction bases unmatched: 10. The CDR3 runs 19 residues. CDR3 amino acids: CASSLGVSGGPSSYNEQFF. CDR3 DNA: TGCGCCAGCAGCTTGGGGGTCAGCGGGGGGCCGAGCTCCTACAATGAGCAGTTCTTC.

This clonotype occurred a few times. The V call is TRBV10-3, the J call TRBJ2-7, with no clear D. The CDR3 is made up of 15 amino acids. Germline values: CDR1 ENHRY, CDR2 SYGVKD. The V end lost 2 bases, the J end lost 0 bases, and 11 bases lay between the germline ends. CDR3 amino acids: CAISEASINSYEQYF. CDR3 sequence (DNA): TGTGCCATCAGTGAGGCGTCGATAAACTCCTACGAGCAGTACTTC.

V usage is TRBV29-1 and J usage is TRBJ2-1; 11 bases match TRBD1. The CDR3 loop spans 14 amino acids. Germline trimming cut 8 bases from V and 13 bases from J; bases unmatched to any gene: 16. Germline V CDR1 and CDR2: SQVTM, ANQGSEA. The CDR3 region is CSSRTGGGQETQFF. For the CDR3, the DNA is TGCAGCTCGCGGACAGGGGGCGGCCAAGAGACCCAGTTCTTC.

The V call is TRBV11-1, the J call TRBJ2-1, with D possibly being TRBD2 (7 bases). The CDR3 consists of 16 residues. Looked up from germline, CDR1 is SGHAT and CDR2 is FQDESV (reference sequence). V was shortened by 2 bases and J by 5 bases, with 16 bases between the two germline ends. The CDR3 DNA is TGTGCCAGCAGCTTAAGGGGGGGACTCCTACACAATGAGCAGTTCTTC. It encodes CASSLRGGLLHNEQFF.

The rearrangement links TRBV29-1 to TRBJ2-1; TRBD2 matches at 10 bases. CDR3 length: 20 amino acids. In germline, CDR1 is SQVTM, CDR2 ANQGSEA. After removal of 0 bases from V and 8 bases from J, the junction contained 22 bases not matched to a gene. CDR3 loop: CSVEDSPFSLAGVLWDEQFF. The DNA of the CDR3 is TGCAGCGTTGAAGATAGTCCTTTTAGCCTAGCGGGAGTGTTATGGGATGAGCAGTTCTTC.